Sequencing of this TCR beta chain was carried out in a study of blood T cell repertoires in COVID-19. Study-wide context: Each recovered donor of Cohort 3 presented with two negative PCRs, clearance, or symptom resolution. Sites across the United States, Italy and Spain contributed samples from acute and convalescent COVID-19.

The CDR3 length is 14 residues. Germline V gene data show CDR1 as MNHEY and CDR2 as SVGAGI. V was clipped by 4 bases and J by 8 bases; unmatched bases: 9. Categorization into cohorts depended on clinical history that participants reported. TCRdb's table, derived via immunoSEQ multiplex PCR, lists solely in-frame clones and lacks some. The data contain about 400,000 clones, about 90% of them seen just once; the ten biggest clones take up around 2%. The chain is built from TRBV6-5 and TRBJ1-2, with 8 positions matching TRBD1. Sequencing was carried out using PBMCs or T cells enriched from blood (not recorded which). The receptor was derived from a man aged 40-55 years in a cohort exposed to, infected with or recovered from COVID-19 (not recorded which). The CDR3 coding sequence is TGTGCCAGCAGTTTTTCGGACAGGGTGGACGGCTACACCTTC. This gives the protein CASSFSDRVDGYTF.